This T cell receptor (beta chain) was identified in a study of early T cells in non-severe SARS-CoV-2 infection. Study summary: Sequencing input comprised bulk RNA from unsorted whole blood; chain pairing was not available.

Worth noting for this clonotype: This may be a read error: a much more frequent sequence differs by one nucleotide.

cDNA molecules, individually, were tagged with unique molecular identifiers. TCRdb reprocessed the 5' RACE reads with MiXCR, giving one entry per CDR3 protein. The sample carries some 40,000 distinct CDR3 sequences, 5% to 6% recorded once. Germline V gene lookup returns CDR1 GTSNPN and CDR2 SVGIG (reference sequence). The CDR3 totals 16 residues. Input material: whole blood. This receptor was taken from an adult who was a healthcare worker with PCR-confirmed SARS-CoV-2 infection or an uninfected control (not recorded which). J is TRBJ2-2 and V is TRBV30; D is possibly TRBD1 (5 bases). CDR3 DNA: TGTGCCCGGAGTGTACAAAGGGGCGCCGGCACCGGGGAGCTGTTTTTT. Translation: CARSVQRGAGTGELFF.